These 2 T cell receptor beta chains originate from one sample sequenced in a study of T cells in Graves' hyperthyroidism and ophthalmopathy. RNA transcripts gave rise to amplified TCR beta CDR3 regions. A first-round RT-PCR of the TCR CDR3 used the HTBI primer set. TCRdb re-derived calls from the multiplex PCR reads in MiXCR, one entry per CDR3 protein. The sample lists 800,000 or so distinct CDR3 sequences, 38% occurring once. Sequences were obtained from blood. The receptors here all came from a man aged 18 to 30 with Graves' hyperthyroidism.

This clonotype has a handful of counts. This sequence joins TRBV11-2 and TRBJ1-4, with a possible D match to TRBD1 (6 bases). V lost 5 bases and J lost 7, with 17 bases in between. The germline gives CDR1 SGHAT, CDR2 FQNNGV. This CDR3 is built from 15 residues. The CDR3, as DNA: TGTGCCAGCAGCCACCCTCACAGGGATGCTGAAAAACTGTTTTTT. This encodes CASSHPHRDAEKLFF.

The V gene is TRBV7-2, the J gene TRBJ1-2; no definite D call. Germline V gives CDR1 SGHTA, CDR2 FQGNSA. Trimming took 1 base from V and 5 from J, leaving 14 bases between them. The CDR3 has 15 residues. CDR3 residues: CASSLGSGGVYGYTF. The DNA for the CDR3 is TGTGCCAGCAGCTTAGGGTCTGGCGGGGTTTATGGCTACACCTTC. Together with reference TRBV7-2 and TRBJ1-2, the CDR3 gives the full variable domain: GAGVSQSPSNKVTEKGKDVELRCDPISGHTALYWYRQSLGQGLEFLIYFQGNSAPDKSGLPSDRFSAERTGGSVSTLTIQRTQQEDSAVYLCASSLGSGGVYGYTFGSGTRLTVV.